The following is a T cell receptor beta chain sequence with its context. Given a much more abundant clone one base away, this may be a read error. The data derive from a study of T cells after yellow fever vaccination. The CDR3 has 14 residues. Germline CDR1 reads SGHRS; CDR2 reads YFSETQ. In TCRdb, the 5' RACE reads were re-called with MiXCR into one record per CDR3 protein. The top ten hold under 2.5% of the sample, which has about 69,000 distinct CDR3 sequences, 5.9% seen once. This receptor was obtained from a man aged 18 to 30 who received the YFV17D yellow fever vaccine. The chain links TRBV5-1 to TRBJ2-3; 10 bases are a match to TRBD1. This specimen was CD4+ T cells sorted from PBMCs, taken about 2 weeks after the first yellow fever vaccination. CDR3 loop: CASSPGQGKDTQCF. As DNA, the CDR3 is TGCGCCAGCAGCCCGGGACAGGGGAAAGATACGCAGTGTTTT.